Listed below are T cell receptor beta chains from one sample, sequenced in a study of blood T cell repertoires in COVID-19. Sequencing was performed with immunoSEQ multiplex PCR; in TCRdb, only in-frame clones are kept and a portion is missing. The sample carries fewer than 250,000 clones, about four fifths recorded once. Input material: peripheral blood. The receptor set was obtained from a man aged 45-65 years with acute or convalescent COVID-19. CDR3s include the opening cysteine and the closing phenylalanine or tryptophan. Each record gives: clone size, D gene, J gene, V gene, CDR3 DNA, CDR3 protein. The D gene is left open where the match is weak. Size is stated for part of the rows, as once, few or many counts, or as a class when the clone is expanded.

-,-,TRBJ2-3,TRBV24-1,TGTGCCACCAGTGATAGAGCGATGAAAGATACGCAGTATTTT,CATSDRAMKDTQYF
-,TRBD2,TRBJ2-3,TRBV11-2,TGTGCCAGCAGCTCCGGACCAGCGGGACGGAGCACAGATACGCAGTATTTT,CASSSGPAGRSTDTQYF
-,TRBD2,TRBJ2-3,TRBV19,TGTGCCAGTAGTCAACTAGCGGGAGGCCCCGATACGCAGTATTTT,CASSQLAGGPDTQYF
-,-,TRBJ2-7,TRBV28,TGTGCCAGCAGTTCGGGCTACGAGCAGTACTTC,CASSSGYEQYF
-,-,TRBJ2-3,TRBV19,TGTGCCAGTAGACCCAGGCACACAGATACGCAGTATTTT,CASRPRHTDTQYF
-,-,TRBJ1-2,TRBV4-1,TGCGCCAGCAGCCAAGGAGGGCCGTCCTATGGCTACACCTTC,CASSQGGPSYGYTF
-,TRBD2,TRBJ2-1,TRBV4-2,TGTGCCAGCAGACTACAAGCGGTAGCGGGGGGGAATGAGCAGTTCTTC,CASRLQAVAGGNEQFF
few,TRBD1,TRBJ2-7,TRBV18,TGTGCCAGCTCATCGAGCGGGACAGGGGGCCACGAGCAGTACTTC,CASSSSGTGGHEQYF
few,TRBD1,TRBJ2-5,TRBV6-1,TGTGCCAGCAGTGAAAGCAGGGGGCGGTCGGAAGAGACCCAGTACTTC,CASSESRGRSEETQYF
-,TRBD2,TRBJ2-1,TRBV5-1,TGCGCCAGCAGCTTGAAGAGTCTAGCGGGAGGGCAGCAGTTCTTC,CASSLKSLAGGQQFF
-,-,TRBJ2-1,TRBV7-3,TGTGCCAGCAGCCCGTACCCGACTGGCCCGACCGCCTACAATGAGCAGTTCTTC,CASSPYPTGPTAYNEQFF
-,-,TRBJ1-1,TRBV6-5,TGTGCCAGCAGTCCTTACGAGCCGGGAGCCACTGAAGCTTTCTTT,CASSPYEPGATEAFF
-,-,TRBJ1-6,TRBV6-5,TGTGCCAGCAGTTACGGCCCAATACAGGGAACACCCCTCCACTTT,CASSYGPIQGTPLHF
-,TRBD1,TRBJ1-5,TRBV19,TGTGCCACCACCGAGAACAGGGGTCACGGTCAGCCCCAGCATTTT,CATTENRGHGQPQHF
once,TRBD1,TRBJ2-1,TRBV7-9,TGTGCCAGCAGCTTGGACAGGGAATACAATGAGCAGTTCTTC,CASSLDREYNEQFF
-,-,TRBJ2-3,TRBV7-7,TGTGCTAGCAGCTTAGTTTTGGGCGCAGATACGCAGTATTTT,CASSLVLGADTQYF
-,-,TRBJ2-7,TRBV5-5,TGTGCCAGCAGCTCGAGGAGCTCCTACGAGCAGTACTTC,CASSSRSSYEQYF
-,-,TRBJ2-1,TRBV21-1,TGTGCCAGCAGCAAGTTAAGGACTAGCGCAAACAATGAGCAGTTCTTC,CASSKLRTSANNEQFF
-,TRBD2,TRBJ2-2,TRBV7-2,TGTGCCAGCAGCCCGGGGACTAGCGGGAGTATCCCGAACACCGGGGAGCTGTTTTTT,CASSPGTSGSIPNTGELFF
once,-,TRBJ1-6,TRBV19,TGTGCCAGTAGCACACAACAGGGAAGCTCCTATAATTCACCCCTCCACTTT,CASSTQQGSSYNSPLHF
-,-,TRBJ2-1,TRBV2,TGTGCCAGCAGTGAATGGGACTCCGCCTACAATGAGCAGTTCTTC,CASSEWDSAYNEQFF
-,-,TRBJ1-2,TRBV6-5,TGTGCCAGCGAGCAGGGCCCCGCTAACTATGGCTACACCTTC,CASEQGPANYGYTF
-,-,TRBJ2-3,TRBV29-1,TGCAGCGTTGAATACCGGGGCACAGATACGCAGTATTTT,CSVEYRGTDTQYF
-,-,TRBJ2-2,TRBV25-1,TGTGCCAGCAGTGAAACAGGATACGGGGAGCTGTTTTTT,CASSETGYGELFF
-,TRBD1,TRBJ1-2,TRBV27,TGTGCCAGCAGTTTCTCGGGACAGCAAGGGGGCTACACCTTC,CASSFSGQQGGYTF
-,-,TRBJ2-7,TRBV7-2,TGTGCCAGCAGCCCAGGACTGAGGTCCTACGAGCAGTACTTC,CASSPGLRSYEQYF
once,-,TRBJ1-1,TRBV2,TGTGCCAGCAGAGGGGACTCAGGGGAAGCTTTCTTT,CASRGDSGEAFF
-,-,TRBJ2-3,TRBV2,TGTGCCAGCAGCAGATCAGGGGAGGATACGCAGTATTTT,CASSRSGEDTQYF
few,-,TRBJ1-1,TRBV3-1/TRBV3-2,TGTGCCAGCAGCCAAGGTCCGGGGGGAACTGAAGCTTTCTTT,CASSQGPGGTEAFF
-,TRBD2,TRBJ2-2,TRBV7-3,TGTGCCAGCAGCTCGAGGACTAGCGGAAACACCGGGGAGCTGTTTTTT,CASSSRTSGNTGELFF
-,-,TRBJ1-2,TRBV15,TGTGCCACCAGCAGAGATGGGAGGGGAGATGGCTACACCTTC,CATSRDGRGDGYTF
-,TRBD2,TRBJ2-7,TRBV24-1,TGTGCCACCAGTGGACTAGCCGACGAGCAGTACTTC,CATSGLADEQYF
-,TRBD2,TRBJ2-7,TRBV30,TGTGCCTGGACCCGGGGCGGGGGCTACGAGCAGTACTTC,CAWTRGGGYEQYF
once,TRBD1,TRBJ2-3,TRBV30,TGTGCCTGGACCGGGACAGGGGGAGGGACAGATACGCAGTATTTT,CAWTGTGGGTDTQYF
-,TRBD2,TRBJ2-7,TRBV5-1,TGCGCCAGCAAAGAGCGGGATAAACCCTCCTACGAGCAGTACTTC,CASKERDKPSYEQYF
-,TRBD1,TRBJ2-2,TRBV6-5,TGTGCCATCCGATTGGGACAGCGAAACACCGGGGAGCTGTTTTTT,CAIRLGQRNTGELFF
-,-,TRBJ1-1,TRBV4-2,TGTGCCAGCAGCCAAGATACAGGGTGGACTGAAGCTTTCTTT,CASSQDTGWTEAFF
few,-,TRBJ1-5,TRBV30,TGTGCCTGGAGTGTCGGGGGGGCTGGCAATCAGCCCCAGCATTTT,CAWSVGGAGNQPQHF
-,-,TRBJ2-2,TRBV10-3,TGTGCCATCAGTGAGCCCGCCCAGAAGAAAGCCGGGGAGCTGTTTTTT,CAISEPAQKKAGELFF
-,-,TRBJ1-2,TRBV4-2,TGTGCCAGCACCCCGGGGGGGAACTATGGCTACACCTTC,CASTPGGNYGYTF
-,TRBD1,TRBJ2-4,TRBV27,TGTGCCAGCAGTGGCGGGACAGGCATTCAGTACTTC,CASSGGTGIQYF